Below, 18 T cell receptor beta chains from the same sample are listed, as sequenced in a study of cytomegalovirus exposure and HLA in healthy donors. Amplification used 60 Vbeta primers and 13 Jbeta primers. The table came from immunoSEQ multiplex PCR; TCRdb's copy has only in-frame clones and leaves some out. The repertoire holds 100,000 to 150,000 clones, around three quarters seen once, with about 13% in the top ten. The sequencing sample was made of PBMCs. Receptors were obtained from a woman in her sixties or seventies in good health and CMV-seropositive.

The chain links TRBV6-6 to TRBJ1-1; the match to TRBD1 covers 7 bases. Unmatched junction bases numbered 8, after V lost 5 bases and J lost 5 bases. Germline V gene sequence: CDR1 MNHNY, CDR2 SVGAGI (reference sequence). CDR3 size: 14 residues. DNA of the CDR3: TGTGCCAGCAGTGGAGCGGACAGGTCGACTGAAGCTTTCTTT. Residues: CASSGADRSTEAFF.

This clone was seen more than once but under ten times. The CDR3 protein is CSVTTSGSSYEQYF. DNA for the CDR3: TGCAGCGTGACGACTAGCGGGAGCTCCTACGAGCAGTACTTC. The J gene is TRBJ2-7, the V gene TRBV29-1; 12 positions agree with TRBD2. The CDR3 extends over 14 amino acids. Losses at the gene ends were 6 bases for V and 0 bases for J; bases not matched to a gene: 3. Looked up from germline, CDR1 is SQVTM and CDR2 is ANQGSEA.

The chain employs TRBV4-3 and TRBJ1-4; TRBD1 matches at 10 bases. There are 13 residues in the CDR3. The V and J ends lost 5 bases and 11 bases, in that order; junction bases with no gene match: 5. Germline loops: CDR1 LGHNA, CDR2 YSLEER. CDR3 nucleotide sequence: TGCGCCAGCAGCGGACGACAGGGGGCGAAACTGTTTTTT. Protein sequence: CASSGRQGAKLFF.

The gene calls are TRBV4-3 and TRBJ1-3; possible D gene TRBD1, 6 bases. Germline CDR1 and CDR2: LGHNA and YSLEER. The CDR3 has 16 amino acids. The V end lost 4 bases, the J end lost 0 bases, and 13 bases lay between the germline ends. This CDR3 reads CASSPGETASGNTIYF. CDR3 bases: TGCGCCAGCAGCCCAGGGGAGACAGCCTCTGGAAACACCATATATTTT.

A few counts support this clone. The V and J genes are TRBV6-6 and TRBJ1-4; D not resolved. Trimming left V 3 bases short and J 0 bases short, with 5 bases between. Germline V gene data show CDR1 as MNHNY and CDR2 as SVGAGI (reference sequence). The CDR3 is 14 amino acids. CDR3 amino acids: CASSYQSTNEKLFF. In DNA form, the CDR3 reads TGTGCCAGCAGTTATCAATCAACTAATGAAAAACTGTTTTTT.

The rearrangement links TRBV11-3 to TRBJ2-1; possibly TRBD2 for D (6 bases). CDR1 SGHNT and CDR2 YENEEA come from the germline V gene. This CDR3 is built from 14 residues. Trimming shortened V by 3 bases and J by 7 bases, and 13 bases separated the two germline ends. The CDR3 loop reads CASSLDYPLNEQFF. CDR3 bases: TGTGCCAGCAGCTTGGACTATCCGTTGAATGAGCAGTTCTTC.

The chain employs TRBV7-6 and TRBJ2-5, with 7 nucleotides matching TRBD1. The CDR3 is 13 amino acids. Germline-derived CDR1 and CDR2 are SGHVS and FNYEAQ. The trim removed 1 base at V and 4 bases at J, leaving 0 bases unmatched. The CDR3 nucleotides are TGTGCCAGCAGCTTAGGACAGGGAGAGACCCAGTACTTC. It translates to CASSLGQGETQYF.

This clone was observed a single time. The rearrangement links TRBV6-5 to TRBJ1-1; the match to TRBD1 covers 8 bases. The germline V gene encodes CDR1 MNHEY and CDR2 SVGAGI. The CDR3 extends over 15 amino acids. After removal of 0 bases from V and 12 bases from J, the junction contained 12 bases not matched to a gene. In DNA, the CDR3 is TGTGCCAGCAGTTACTCGAAGGCCCGACAGGGGAGGACTTTCTTT. As protein: CASSYSKARQGRTFF.

Here the CDR3 reads CASSIGLAGGFYEQYF. CDR3 coding DNA: TGCGCCAGCAGCATAGGACTAGCGGGAGGTTTCTACGAGCAGTACTTC. The chain employs TRBV5-1 and TRBJ2-7, with 14 bases matching TRBD2. Germline V gene lookup returns CDR1 SGHRS and CDR2 YFSETQ. The CDR3 sequence is 16 residues long. The V gene end was trimmed by 4 bases and the J gene end by 3 bases; junction bases not matched to a gene: 6.

The J gene is TRBJ1-5, the V gene TRBV10-3; possibly TRBD1 for D (6 bases). V lost 4 bases and J 7 bases, leaving 11 bases between the germline ends. This CDR3 is built from 13 residues. Germline values: CDR1 ENHRY, CDR2 SYGVKD. CDR3 sequence (DNA): TGTGCCATCAGTGGAACACAGGGACAGCCCCAGCATTTT. Translation: CAISGTQGQPQHF.

The chain recombines TRBV7-2 with TRBJ2-7, with D tentatively TRBD2 (6 bases). The V gene's germline CDR1 is SGHTA and CDR2 FQGNSA. The CDR3 runs 15 residues. Trimming shortened V by 4 bases and J by 4 bases, and 17 bases separated the two germline ends. The CDR3 DNA is TGTGCCAGCAGCTCCCGGGGACTTCAGAAGTACGAGCAGTACTTC. It yields the protein CASSSRGLQKYEQYF.

This chain joins TRBV5-6 and TRBJ1-1; 11 bases fit TRBD1. Germline CDR1 and CDR2: SGHDT and YYEEEE. J was trimmed by 1 base and V by 4 bases; bases with no gene match: 6. The CDR3 runs to 16 residues. Here the CDR3 DNA reads TGTGCCAGCAGCCCGGACAGGGGGCTTTGGAACACTGAAGCTTTCTTT. This codes for CASSPDRGLWNTEAFF.

This clone has more than one count but fewer than ten. Other DNA sequences in the same sample also yield this CDR3. CDR3 in amino acids: CASSPQENTEAFF. Here the CDR3 DNA reads TGTGCCAGCAGCCCACAGGAGAACACTGAAGCTTTCTTT. The V call is TRBV7-8, the J call TRBJ1-1, with D possibly matching TRBD1 (5 bases). Looked up from germline, CDR1 is SGHVS and CDR2 is FQNEAQ. The CDR3 sequence is 13 residues long. V shed 5 bases and J shed 1 base, with 8 bases lying between them. The full variable domain, in which reference TRBV7-8 and TRBJ1-1 provide the parts outside the CDR3, is GAGVSQSPRYKVAKRGQDVALRCDPISGHVSLFWYQQALGQGPEFLTYFQNEAQLDKSGLPSDRFFAERPEGSVSTLKIQRTQQEDSAVYLCASSPQENTEAFFGQGTRLTVV.

The chain employs TRBV25-1 and TRBJ2-1, with 9 bases identical to TRBD1. V lost 2 bases and J lost 8; bases outside the gene matches: 7. The CDR3 is 15 residues long. CDR1 MGHDK and CDR2 SYGVNS come from the germline V gene. CDR3 loop: CASSEGGTGFHEQFF. The DNA of the CDR3 is TGTGCCAGCAGTGAAGGAGGGACAGGGTTCCATGAGCAGTTCTTC.

The V call is TRBV11-2, the J call TRBJ1-1; 7 nucleotides agree with TRBD1. V lost 1 base and J lost 1; bases outside the gene matches: 3. The CDR3 consists of 15 residues. CDR1 is SGHAT, CDR2 FQNNGV, per germline. In DNA, the CDR3 is TGTGCCAGCAGCTTAGTCCAGGGGGGGAACACTGAAGCTTTCTTT. It is translated as CASSLVQGGNTEAFF. The whole variable domain, filled in from reference TRBV11-2 and TRBJ1-1, reads EAGVAQSPRYKIIEKRQSVAFWCNPISGHATLYWYQQILGQGPKLLIQFQNNGVVDDSQLPKDRFSAERLKGVDSTLKIQPAKLEDSAVYLCASSLVQGGNTEAFFGQGTRLTVV.

V and J are TRBV29-1 and TRBJ2-7; 16 bases match TRBD2. Germline CDR1 and CDR2: SQVTM and ANQGSEA. This CDR3 spans 19 amino acids. V lost 4 bases and J lost 7; bases outside the gene matches: 19. The CDR3 DNA is TGCAGCGTTGTTGGTTTTCTTTTTGGGACTAGCGGGAGGGAAGATGAGCAGTACTTC. It is translated as CSVVGFLFGTSGREDEQYF.

The chain joins TRBV15 to TRBJ2-5, with 8 bases aligning to TRBD2. CDR1 is LNHNV, CDR2 YYDKDF, per germline (reference sequence). CDR3 length: 16 amino acids. V lost 1 base, J lost 9 bases, and 13 bases stayed unmatched. The CDR3 loop reads CATSRAPSGGLVAQYF. The CDR3 DNA reads TGTGCCACCAGCAGAGCTCCCAGCGGGGGCTTAGTTGCCCAGTACTTC.

The rearrangement joins TRBV7-9 to TRBJ2-3; TRBD2 matches 11 bases. J gave up 2 bases and V 4 bases, and 11 bases lay outside the gene matches. Germline V gene sequence: CDR1 SEHNR, CDR2 FQNEAQ (reference sequence). There are 18 residues in the CDR3. CDR3 DNA sequence: TGTGCCAGCAGCTCCCGGGTGGCTAGCGGGGGGCACACAGATACGCAGTATTTT. It encodes CASSSRVASGGHTDTQYF.